The rows below give T cell receptor beta chains drawn from one sample of a study of identical twins. MiXCR, run by TCRdb on the 5' RACE reads, gives a single entry per CDR3 protein. Altogether roughly 250,000 distinct CDR3 sequences are present, 7% to 8.5% being singletons, with the ten largest covering about 5.6%. The sample was also linked to a second study, of yellow fever vaccine responses in identical twins.

The sample taken for sequencing was CD8+ T cells sorted from blood. Every receptor here comes from a woman aged 18-30 years in good health. The CDR3 runs from the conserved cysteine through the conserved F or W. A D gene is named only where the DNA matches it firmly. Size is stated for part of the rows, as once, few or many counts, or as a class when the clone is expanded.

D gene: NA; clone size: many; V gene: TRBV20-1; CDR3 length: 13; J gene: TRBJ2-2; CDR3 protein: CSARDRNTGELFF; CDR3 DNA: TGCAGTGCTAGAGATCGGAACACCGGGGAGCTGTTTTTT
D gene: NA; clone size: many; V gene: TRBV12-3/TRBV12-4; CDR3 length: 13; J gene: TRBJ2-1; CDR3 protein: CASRPVEGNEQFF; CDR3 DNA: TGTGCCAGCAGGCCGGTTGAGGGGAATGAGCAGTTCTTC
D gene: TRBD1; clone size: few; V gene: TRBV29-1; CDR3 length: 16; J gene: TRBJ1-2; CDR3 protein: CSVEDWGQEPNYGYTF; CDR3 DNA: TGCAGCGTTGAGGATTGGGGACAGGAGCCTAACTATGGCTACACCTTC
D gene: NA; clone size: many; V gene: TRBV28; CDR3 length: 13; J gene: TRBJ2-2; CDR3 protein: CAITEDNTGELFF; CDR3 DNA: TGTGCCATCACTGAGGACAACACCGGGGAGCTGTTTTTT
D gene: NA; clone size: many; V gene: TRBV12-3/TRBV12-4; CDR3 length: 13; J gene: TRBJ2-2; CDR3 protein: CASSTLVPGELFF; CDR3 DNA: TGTGCCAGCAGTACACTAGTTCCAGGGGAGCTGTTTTTT
D gene: NA; clone size: NA; V gene: TRBV3-1; CDR3 length: 15; J gene: TRBJ2-7; CDR3 protein: CASSQVRTDSYEQYF; CDR3 DNA: TGTGCCAGCAGCCAAGTTCGGACAGACTCCTACGAGCAGTACTTC
D gene: NA; clone size: few; V gene: TRBV12-3/TRBV12-4; CDR3 length: 15; J gene: TRBJ2-3; CDR3 protein: CASSPVGASTDTQYF; CDR3 DNA: TGTGCCAGCAGCCCCGTGGGGGCCAGCACAGATACGCAGTATTTT
D gene: NA; clone size: few; V gene: TRBV20-1; CDR3 length: 14; J gene: TRBJ1-2; CDR3 protein: CSARAGEQNYGYTF; CDR3 DNA: TGCAGTGCTAGAGCCGGGGAACAAAACTATGGCTACACCTTC
D gene: TRBD1; clone size: many; V gene: TRBV7-9; CDR3 length: 15; J gene: TRBJ2-3; CDR3 protein: CASSSGDRDTDTQYF; CDR3 DNA: TGTGCCAGCAGCTCTGGGGACAGGGACACAGATACGCAGTATTTT
D gene: TRBD2; clone size: many; V gene: TRBV4-1; CDR3 length: 17; J gene: TRBJ2-1; CDR3 protein: CASSHKATSGSFNEQFF; CDR3 DNA: TGCGCCAGCAGCCATAAGGCGACTAGCGGGAGTTTCAATGAGCAGTTCTTC
D gene: TRBD1; clone size: NA; V gene: TRBV5-1; CDR3 length: 13; J gene: TRBJ1-3; CDR3 protein: CASQTGTGNTIYF; CDR3 DNA: TGCGCCAGTCAGACAGGGACTGGAAACACCATATATTTT
D gene: NA; clone size: NA; V gene: TRBV27; CDR3 length: 13; J gene: TRBJ2-5; CDR3 protein: CASSLSTAETQYF; CDR3 DNA: TGTGCCAGCAGTTTATCTACAGCGGAGACCCAGTACTTC
D gene: NA; clone size: many; V gene: TRBV20-1; CDR3 length: 15; J gene: TRBJ1-5; CDR3 protein: CSAITPGEGNQPQHF; CDR3 DNA: TGCAGTGCCATTACCCCAGGGGAGGGCAATCAGCCCCAGCATTTT
D gene: NA; clone size: NA; V gene: TRBV27; CDR3 length: 14; J gene: TRBJ2-5; CDR3 protein: CASSRTGPRRTQYF; CDR3 DNA: TGTGCCAGCAGCCGTACAGGCCCCCGTCGTACCCAGTACTTC
D gene: NA; clone size: many; V gene: TRBV7-6; CDR3 length: 15; J gene: TRBJ2-2; CDR3 protein: CASSDKQGLHPELFF; CDR3 DNA: TGTGCCAGCAGCGATAAACAGGGCCTGCACCCGGAGCTGTTTTTT
D gene: NA; clone size: few; V gene: TRBV2; CDR3 length: 15; J gene: TRBJ1-3; CDR3 protein: CARHRELSSGNTIYF; CDR3 DNA: TGTGCCAGACATAGGGAGTTAAGCTCTGGAAACACCATATATTTT
D gene: NA; clone size: NA; V gene: TRBV12-3/TRBV12-4; CDR3 length: 16; J gene: TRBJ2-7; CDR3 protein: CASSLALGGPANEQYF; CDR3 DNA: TGTGCCAGCAGTTTAGCGCTGGGCGGGCCGGCGAACGAGCAGTACTTC
D gene: NA; clone size: NA; V gene: TRBV3-1; CDR3 length: 16; J gene: TRBJ1-1; CDR3 protein: CASSQEGVWQNTEAFF; CDR3 DNA: TGTGCCAGCAGCCAAGAAGGGGTGTGGCAGAACACTGAAGCTTTCTTT
D gene: NA; clone size: few; V gene: TRBV28; CDR3 length: 16; J gene: TRBJ2-5; CDR3 protein: CASSLFSASDLETQYF; CDR3 DNA: TGTGCCAGCAGTTTATTCTCAGCTAGCGACCTAGAGACCCAGTACTTC
D gene: NA; clone size: many; V gene: TRBV27; CDR3 length: 13; J gene: TRBJ2-5; CDR3 protein: CASSRVNQETQYF; CDR3 DNA: TGTGCCAGCAGTCGGGTGAACCAAGAGACCCAGTACTTC
D gene: NA; clone size: few; V gene: TRBV5-6; CDR3 length: 12; J gene: TRBJ1-5; CDR3 protein: CASSFSDQPQHF; CDR3 DNA: TGTGCCAGCAGCTTTAGCGATCAGCCCCAGCATTTT
D gene: NA; clone size: NA; V gene: TRBV6-8; CDR3 length: 14; J gene: TRBJ2-1; CDR3 protein: CASSYPIRHNEQFF; CDR3 DNA: TGTGCCAGCAGTTACCCCATTCGCCACAATGAGCAGTTCTTC
D gene: NA; clone size: few; V gene: TRBV2; CDR3 length: 14; J gene: TRBJ2-5; CDR3 protein: CASHRRESLETQYF; CDR3 DNA: TGTGCCAGCCACAGGAGGGAGAGTTTGGAGACCCAGTACTTC
D gene: TRBD1; clone size: NA; V gene: TRBV7-9; CDR3 length: 17; J gene: TRBJ2-5; CDR3 protein: CASSLPPFQGEQETQYF; CDR3 DNA: TGTGCCAGCAGCTTACCTCCTTTTCAGGGGGAACAAGAGACCCAGTACTTC
D gene: NA; clone size: NA; V gene: TRBV11-2; CDR3 length: 13; J gene: TRBJ2-3; CDR3 protein: CASTGEMSDTQYF; CDR3 DNA: TGTGCCAGCACGGGAGAGATGTCAGATACGCAGTATTTT
D gene: NA; clone size: few; V gene: TRBV5-1; CDR3 length: 15; J gene: TRBJ1-2; CDR3 protein: CASSLRADSNYGYTF; CDR3 DNA: TGCGCCAGCAGCTTGCGGGCAGATTCAAACTATGGCTACACCTTC
D gene: TRBD1; clone size: many; V gene: TRBV6-1; CDR3 length: 16; J gene: TRBJ2-2; CDR3 protein: CATQAPGQGDTGELFF; CDR3 DNA: TGTGCCACCCAGGCCCCGGGACAGGGGGACACCGGGGAGCTGTTTTTT
D gene: TRBD2; clone size: few; V gene: TRBV28; CDR3 length: 17; J gene: TRBJ2-5; CDR3 protein: CASSLEPPGGPQETQYF; CDR3 DNA: TGTGCCAGCAGTTTAGAGCCCCCGGGGGGACCTCAAGAGACCCAGTACTTC
D gene: TRBD2; clone size: many; V gene: TRBV10-2; CDR3 length: 14; J gene: TRBJ2-7; CDR3 protein: CASSGASGRYEQYF; CDR3 DNA: TGCGCCAGCAGTGGGGCTAGCGGGAGGTACGAGCAGTACTTC
D gene: TRBD1; clone size: NA; V gene: TRBV12-3/TRBV12-4; CDR3 length: 14; J gene: TRBJ1-4; CDR3 protein: CASSETGFTEKLFF; CDR3 DNA: TGTGCCAGCAGTGAGACAGGGTTTACCGAAAAACTGTTTTTT
D gene: NA; clone size: few; V gene: TRBV5-4; CDR3 length: 15; J gene: TRBJ2-5; CDR3 protein: CASSSGQGIGETQYF; CDR3 DNA: TGTGCCAGCAGCTCAGGGCAGGGGATTGGGGAGACCCAGTACTTC
D gene: NA; clone size: few; V gene: TRBV10-1; CDR3 length: 15; J gene: TRBJ2-1; CDR3 protein: CASSELASSYNEQFF; CDR3 DNA: TGCGCCAGCAGTGAGCTAGCGAGCTCCTACAATGAGCAGTTCTTC